The subject of this entry is one T cell receptor (beta chain). This entry is derived from a study of blood T cell repertoires in COVID-19. Study-level background: COVID-19 samples collected from the United States, Italy and Spain covered acute and convalescent phases.

Sequencing used immunoSEQ multiplex PCR; TCRdb keeps in-frame clones, though not all of them. Here the sample spans about 260,000 clones, around 87% being singletons. V lost 3 bases to trimming and J lost 8 bases; unmatched junction nucleotides: 4. The CDR3 loop spans 13 amino acids. V and J are TRBV12-3 or TRBV12-4 and TRBJ1-1; 9 bases agree with TRBD1. This clonotype originated in a woman aged 18 to 35 who had recovered from COVID-19. Sequences were obtained from PBMCs or T cells enriched from blood (not recorded which). CDR3 in DNA: TGTGCCAGCAGTTTCGGACAGGGGTTCGAAGCTTTCTTT. It yields the protein CASSFGQGFEAFF.